The rows below give T cell receptor beta chains drawn from one sample of a study of shared clonotypes between healthy human individuals. Profiled with immunoSEQ multiplex PCR; TCRdb holds only in-frame clones, not every one. The sample includes 2 million to 2.5 million clones, approximately 93% of them seen just once. Sequenced sample: naive CD4+ T cells from PBMCs. These receptor sequences come from a man in his late teens or twenties in good health. Some clones in this sample may be carry-over from other donors' samples. Both conserved end residues are part of each CDR3. The D gene is left open where the match is weak. Part of the rows lack a size; the others show once, few, many or a class for expanded clones.

d_gene	v_gene	abundance	j_gene	CDR3nt	CDR3aa
NA	TRBV28	NA	TRBJ1-3	TGTGCCAGCAGTTTATGGGCCCTGAGGGGCTCTGGAAACACCATATATTTT	CASSLWALRGSGNTIYF
NA	TRBV5-4	NA	TRBJ1-4	TGTGCCAGCAGCCCTGCAGGGTCGAGAGGGAATGAAAAACTGTTTTTT	CASSPAGSRGNEKLFF
NA	TRBV5-1	NA	TRBJ2-6	TGCGCCAGCAGCGGGGGAGAAAGCTCTGGGGCCAACGTCCTGACTTTC	CASSGGESSGANVLTF
NA	TRBV25-1	NA	TRBJ1-5	TGTGCCAGCAGGGGAGTGGGTCAGCCCCAGCATTTT	CASRGVGQPQHF
NA	TRBV7-2	NA	TRBJ2-5	TGTGCCAGCGGACGGACCACGCTCCAAGAGACCCAGTACTTC	CASGRTTLQETQYF
NA	TRBV5-4	NA	TRBJ1-1	TGTGCCAGCAGCACCCGACATCTAAACACTGAAGCTTTCTTT	CASSTRHLNTEAFF
TRBD2	TRBV28	NA	TRBJ2-7	TGTGCCAGCAGTATGTTAGGGACTAGCGGGAGATACGAGCAGTACTTC	CASSMLGTSGRYEQYF
NA	TRBV19	NA	TRBJ2-5	TGTGCCAGTAGTATGGGGACGGGCCCCGAGGAGACCCAGTACTTC	CASSMGTGPEETQYF
TRBD2	TRBV27	NA	TRBJ2-7	TGTGCCAGCAGTCAACCCGGGACTAGCGGATTTTACGAGCAGTACTTC	CASSQPGTSGFYEQYF
TRBD1	TRBV28	NA	TRBJ1-5	TGTGCCAGCAGCGGACCGGGACAGGGGAAAAGTCAGCCCCAGCATTTT	CASSGPGQGKSQPQHF
TRBD2	TRBV10-3	NA	TRBJ2-7	TGTGCCATCACCGGGACTAGCGGGAGCTCCTACGAGCAGTACTTC	CAITGTSGSSYEQYF
TRBD1	TRBV11-3	NA	TRBJ2-4	TGTGCCAGCAGCTTACAGGGACAGAACATTCAGTACTTC	CASSLQGQNIQYF
TRBD2	TRBV15	NA	TRBJ2-2	TGTGCCACCAGCAGAGGATTAGCGGGAGGACTGAACACCGGGGAGCTGTTTTTT	CATSRGLAGGLNTGELFF
NA	TRBV4-2	NA	TRBJ2-7	TGTGCCAGCAGCCAAGATGAGGCCCACAAAGGTTCCGAGCAGTACTTC	CASSQDEAHKGSEQYF
NA	TRBV20-1	NA	TRBJ2-3	TGCAGTGCGCCAGAGGATCCGCAGTATTTT	CSAPEDPQYF
TRBD2	TRBV5-4	once	TRBJ2-7	TGTGCCAGCAGCGGGGGACTAGCGGGAGGAATCTACGAGCAGTACTTC	CASSGGLAGGIYEQYF
TRBD2	TRBV5-1	NA	TRBJ2-7	TGCGCCAGCAGCCTGGTGTCTAGCGGGGCCCACTATTTCTTC	CASSLVSSGAHYFF
NA	TRBV5-1	NA	TRBJ2-1	TGCGCCAGCAGCTTAGGTACCATCTCCTACAATGAGCAGTTCTTC	CASSLGTISYNEQFF